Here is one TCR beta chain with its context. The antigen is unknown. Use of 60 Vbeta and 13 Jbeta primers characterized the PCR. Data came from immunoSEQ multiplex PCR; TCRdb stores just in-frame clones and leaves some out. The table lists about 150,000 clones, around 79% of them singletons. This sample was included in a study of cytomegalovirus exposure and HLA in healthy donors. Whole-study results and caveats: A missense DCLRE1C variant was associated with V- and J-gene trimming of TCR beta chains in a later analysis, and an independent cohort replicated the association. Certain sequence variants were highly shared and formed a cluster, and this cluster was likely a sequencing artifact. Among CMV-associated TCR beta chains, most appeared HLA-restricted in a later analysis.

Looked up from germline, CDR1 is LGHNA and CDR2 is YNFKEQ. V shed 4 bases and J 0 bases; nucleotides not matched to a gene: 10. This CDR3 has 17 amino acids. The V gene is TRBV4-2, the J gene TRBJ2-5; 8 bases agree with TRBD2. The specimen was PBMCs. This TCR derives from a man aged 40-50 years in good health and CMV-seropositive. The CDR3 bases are TGTGCCAGCAGCCCCTCTAGGTCGGGAGGGTACCAAGAGACCCAGTACTTC. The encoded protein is CASSPSRSGGYQETQYF.